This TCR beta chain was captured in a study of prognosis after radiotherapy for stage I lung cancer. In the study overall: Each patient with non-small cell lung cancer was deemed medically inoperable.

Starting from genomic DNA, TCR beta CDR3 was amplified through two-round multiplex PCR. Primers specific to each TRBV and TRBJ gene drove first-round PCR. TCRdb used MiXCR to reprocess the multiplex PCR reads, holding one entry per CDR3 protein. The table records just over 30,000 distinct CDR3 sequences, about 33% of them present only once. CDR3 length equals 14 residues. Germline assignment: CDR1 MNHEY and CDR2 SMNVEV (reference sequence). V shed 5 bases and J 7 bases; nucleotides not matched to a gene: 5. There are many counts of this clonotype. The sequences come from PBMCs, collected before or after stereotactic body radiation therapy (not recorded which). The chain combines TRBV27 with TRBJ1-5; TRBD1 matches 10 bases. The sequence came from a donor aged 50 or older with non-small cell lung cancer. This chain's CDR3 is CASSPGTGEQPQHF. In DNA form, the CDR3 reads TGTGCCAGCAGTCCCGGGACAGGGGAGCAGCCCCAGCATTTT.